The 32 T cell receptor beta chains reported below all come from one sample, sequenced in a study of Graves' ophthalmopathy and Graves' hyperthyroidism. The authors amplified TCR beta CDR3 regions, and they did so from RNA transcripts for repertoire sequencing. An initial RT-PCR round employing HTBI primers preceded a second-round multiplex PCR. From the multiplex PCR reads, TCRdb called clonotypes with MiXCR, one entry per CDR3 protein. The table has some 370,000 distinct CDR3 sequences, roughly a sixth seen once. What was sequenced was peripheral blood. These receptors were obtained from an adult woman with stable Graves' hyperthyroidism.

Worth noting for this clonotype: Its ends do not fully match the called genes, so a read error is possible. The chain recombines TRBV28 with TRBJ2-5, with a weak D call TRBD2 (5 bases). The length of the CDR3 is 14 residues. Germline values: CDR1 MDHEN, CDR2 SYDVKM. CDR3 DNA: TGTGCCTGCAGTTCGGACGTACCGGGGGAGACCCAGTACTTC. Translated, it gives CACSSDVPGETQYF.

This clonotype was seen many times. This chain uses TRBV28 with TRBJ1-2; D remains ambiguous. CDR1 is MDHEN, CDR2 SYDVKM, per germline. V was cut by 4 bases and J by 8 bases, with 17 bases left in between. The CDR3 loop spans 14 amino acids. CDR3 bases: TGTGCCAGCAGTTGGGCGGTGGGAGTTGAGGGCTACACCTTC. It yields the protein CASSWAVGVEGYTF.

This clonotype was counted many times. CDR3: CASKGTSRTEQYF. The CDR3 DNA is TGTGCCAGCAAAGGGACTAGCAGGACCGAGCAGTACTTC. The chain links TRBV6-5 to TRBJ2-7, with 9 nucleotides matching TRBD2. Germline V gene lookup returns CDR1 MNHEY and CDR2 SVGAGI. This CDR3 is built from 13 residues. Losses at the gene ends were 7 bases for V and 6 bases for J; bases not matched to a gene: 7.

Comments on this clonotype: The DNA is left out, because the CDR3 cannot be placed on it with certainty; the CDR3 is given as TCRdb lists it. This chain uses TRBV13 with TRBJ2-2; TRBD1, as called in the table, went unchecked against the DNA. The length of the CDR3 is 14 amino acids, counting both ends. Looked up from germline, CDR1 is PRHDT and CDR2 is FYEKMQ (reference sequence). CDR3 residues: CASRGDRTPGSCFF.

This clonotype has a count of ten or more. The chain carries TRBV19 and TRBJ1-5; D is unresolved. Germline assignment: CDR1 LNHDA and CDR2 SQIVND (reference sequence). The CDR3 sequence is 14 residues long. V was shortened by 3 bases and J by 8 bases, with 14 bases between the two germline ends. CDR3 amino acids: CASSIRGGLEPQHF. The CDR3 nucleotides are TGTGCCAGTAGTATTCGGGGTGGGTTGGAGCCCCAGCATTTT.

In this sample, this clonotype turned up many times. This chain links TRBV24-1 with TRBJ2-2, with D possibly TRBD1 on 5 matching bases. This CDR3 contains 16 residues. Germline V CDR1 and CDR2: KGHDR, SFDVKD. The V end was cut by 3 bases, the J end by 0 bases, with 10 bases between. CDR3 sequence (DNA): TGTGCCACCAGTGATCCCGACAGTCCGAACACCGGGGAGCTGTTTTTT. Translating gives CATSDPDSPNTGELFF.

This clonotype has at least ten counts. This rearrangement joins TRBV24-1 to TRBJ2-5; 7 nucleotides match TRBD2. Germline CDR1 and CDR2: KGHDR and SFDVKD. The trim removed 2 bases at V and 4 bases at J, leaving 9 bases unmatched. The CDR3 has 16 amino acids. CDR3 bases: TGTGCCACCAGTGATTCTCCACTGGGAGGGTTAGAGACCCAGTACTTC. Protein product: CATSDSPLGGLETQYF.

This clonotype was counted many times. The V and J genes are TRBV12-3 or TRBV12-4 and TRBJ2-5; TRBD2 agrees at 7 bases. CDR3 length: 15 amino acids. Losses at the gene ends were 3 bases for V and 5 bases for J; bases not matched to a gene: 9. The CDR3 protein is CASSFKMQGGETQYF. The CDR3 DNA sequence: TGTGCCAGCAGTTTCAAAATGCAGGGAGGGGAGACCCAGTACTTC.

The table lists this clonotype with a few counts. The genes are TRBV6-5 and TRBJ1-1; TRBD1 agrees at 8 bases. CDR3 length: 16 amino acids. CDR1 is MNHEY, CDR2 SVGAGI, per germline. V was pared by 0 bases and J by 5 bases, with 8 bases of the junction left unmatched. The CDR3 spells CASSYSGQGARTEAFF. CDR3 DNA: TGTGCCAGCAGTTACTCGGGGCAGGGGGCTAGGACTGAAGCTTTCTTT.

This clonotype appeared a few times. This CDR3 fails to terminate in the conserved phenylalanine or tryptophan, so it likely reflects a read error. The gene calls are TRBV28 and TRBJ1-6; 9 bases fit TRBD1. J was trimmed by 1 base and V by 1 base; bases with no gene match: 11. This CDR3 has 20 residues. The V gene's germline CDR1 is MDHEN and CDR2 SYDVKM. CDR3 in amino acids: CASSLSLNRGPESYNSPLHL. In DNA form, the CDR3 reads TGTGCCAGCAGTTTATCCCTTAACAGGGGGCCGGAGTCCTATAATTCACCCCTCCACCTT.

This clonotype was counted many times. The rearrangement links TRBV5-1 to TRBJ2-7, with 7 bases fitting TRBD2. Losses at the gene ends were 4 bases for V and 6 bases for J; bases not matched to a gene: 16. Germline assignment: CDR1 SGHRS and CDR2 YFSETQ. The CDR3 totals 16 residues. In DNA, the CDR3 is TGCGCCAGCAGCCCCGTGGCTAGCGGAGAGGCGACCGAGCAGTACTTC. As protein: CASSPVASGEATEQYF.

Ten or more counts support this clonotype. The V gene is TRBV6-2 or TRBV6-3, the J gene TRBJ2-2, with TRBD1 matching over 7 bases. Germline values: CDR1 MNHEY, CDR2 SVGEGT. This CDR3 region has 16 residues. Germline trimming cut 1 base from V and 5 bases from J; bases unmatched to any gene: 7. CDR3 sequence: CASSYYRGVATGELFF. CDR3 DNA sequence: TGTGCCAGCAGTTACTACAGGGGTGTTGCAACCGGGGAGCTGTTTTTT.

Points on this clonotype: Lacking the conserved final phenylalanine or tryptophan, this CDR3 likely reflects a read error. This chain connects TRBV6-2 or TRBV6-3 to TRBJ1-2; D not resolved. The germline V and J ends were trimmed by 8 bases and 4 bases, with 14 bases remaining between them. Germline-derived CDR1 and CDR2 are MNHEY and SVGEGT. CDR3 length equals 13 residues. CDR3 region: CASCEQQFYGYTV. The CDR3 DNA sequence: TGTGCCAGCTGCGAACAGCAGTTCTATGGCTACACCGTC.

The CDR3: CASSYGPSRETQYF. The CDR3 nucleotides are TGTGCCAGCAGTTACGGACCCTCCCGAGAGACCCAGTACTTC. The rearrangement uses TRBV6-5 and TRBJ2-5; D remains ambiguous. Germline V gene data show CDR1 as MNHEY and CDR2 as SVGAGI. The CDR3 has 14 amino acids. V shed 2 bases and J shed 4 bases, with 11 bases lying between them.

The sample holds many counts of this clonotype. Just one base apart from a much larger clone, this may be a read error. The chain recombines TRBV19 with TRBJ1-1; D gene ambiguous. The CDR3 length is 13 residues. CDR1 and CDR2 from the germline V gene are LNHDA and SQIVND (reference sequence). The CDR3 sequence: CASSPAVFTEASF. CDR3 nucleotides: TGTGCCAGTAGTCCCGCCGTATTCACTGAAGCTTCCTTT.

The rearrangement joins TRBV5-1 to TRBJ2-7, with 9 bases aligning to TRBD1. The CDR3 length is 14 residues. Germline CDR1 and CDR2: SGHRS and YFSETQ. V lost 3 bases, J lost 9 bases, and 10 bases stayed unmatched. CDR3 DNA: TGCGCCAGCAGCTCGGGACAGGGTATGAGGATGCAGTACTTC. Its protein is CASSSGQGMRMQYF.

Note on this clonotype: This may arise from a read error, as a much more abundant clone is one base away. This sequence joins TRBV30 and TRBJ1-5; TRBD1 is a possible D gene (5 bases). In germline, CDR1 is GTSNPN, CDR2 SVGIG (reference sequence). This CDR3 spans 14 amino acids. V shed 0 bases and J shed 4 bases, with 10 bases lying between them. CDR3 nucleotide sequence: TGTGCCTGGAGTGTAATCGGGGGGAATCAGCCCCAGCATTTT. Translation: CAWSVIGGNQPQHF.

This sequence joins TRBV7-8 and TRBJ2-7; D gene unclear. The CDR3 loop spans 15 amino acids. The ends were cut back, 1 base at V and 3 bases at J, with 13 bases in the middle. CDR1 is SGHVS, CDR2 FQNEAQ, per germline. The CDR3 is CASSLDGSASYEQYF. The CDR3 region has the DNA TGTGCCAGCAGCTTAGATGGCTCAGCCAGCTACGAGCAGTACTTC.

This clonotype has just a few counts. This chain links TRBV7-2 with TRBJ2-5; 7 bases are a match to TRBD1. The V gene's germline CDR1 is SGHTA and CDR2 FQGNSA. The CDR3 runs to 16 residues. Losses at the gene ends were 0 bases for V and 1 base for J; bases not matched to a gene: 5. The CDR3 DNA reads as TGTGCCAGCAGCTTAGCGATCGCAGGGGGCCAAGAGACCCAGTACTTC. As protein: CASSLAIAGGQETQYF.

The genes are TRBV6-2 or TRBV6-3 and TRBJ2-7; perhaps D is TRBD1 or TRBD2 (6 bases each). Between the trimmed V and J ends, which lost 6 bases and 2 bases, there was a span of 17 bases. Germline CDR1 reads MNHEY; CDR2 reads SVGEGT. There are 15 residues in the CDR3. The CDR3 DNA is TGTGCCAGCAGAGAAGGGGGGCCCCGAACCTACGAGCAGTACTTC. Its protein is CASREGGPRTYEQYF.

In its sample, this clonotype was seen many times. In DNA, the CDR3 is TGTGCCAGCAGCTTAGCGCATGGGAGGTACGAGCAGTACTTC. Protein: CASSLAHGRYEQYF. The rearrangement joins TRBV7-6 to TRBJ2-7; possible D gene TRBD2, 6 bases. CDR1 is SGHVS and CDR2 is FNYEAQ in the germline V gene. This CDR3 is built from 14 residues. V was clipped by 0 bases and J by 4 bases, with 10 bases between them.

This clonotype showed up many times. Here the CDR3 DNA reads TGCAGTGCTAGAGATGTGGCGGCCATGAACACTGAAGCTTTCTTT. Encoded protein: CSARDVAAMNTEAFF. The chain has TRBV20-1 and TRBJ1-1; no reliable D call. The CDR3 contains 15 residues. The germline V gene has CDR1 DFQATT and CDR2 SNEGSKA (reference sequence). The ends were cut back, 0 bases at V and 0 bases at J, with 11 bases in the middle.

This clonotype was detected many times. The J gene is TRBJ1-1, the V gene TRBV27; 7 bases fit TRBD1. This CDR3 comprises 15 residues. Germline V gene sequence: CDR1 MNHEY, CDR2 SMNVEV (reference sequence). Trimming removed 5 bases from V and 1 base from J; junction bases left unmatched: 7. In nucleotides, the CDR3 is TGTGCCAGCAGTCCCAGGGGGGGCCCGAACACTGAAGCTTTCTTT. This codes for CASSPRGGPNTEAFF.

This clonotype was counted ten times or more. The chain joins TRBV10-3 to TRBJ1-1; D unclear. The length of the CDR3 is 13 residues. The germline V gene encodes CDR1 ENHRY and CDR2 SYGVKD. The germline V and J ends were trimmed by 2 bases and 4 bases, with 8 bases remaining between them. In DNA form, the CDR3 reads TGTGCCATCAGTGAGGCCCGAGGCACTGAAGCTTTCTTT. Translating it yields CAISEARGTEAFF.

The DNA of the CDR3 is TGCAGTGCTAGAGGGACAGGGGGCGTGGGCAATTCACCCCTCCACTTT. It yields the protein CSARGTGGVGNSPLHF. The rearrangement uses TRBV20-1 and TRBJ1-6; TRBD1 agrees at 11 bases. CDR3 length: 16 residues. V shed 1 base, J shed 7 bases, and the junction held 6 bases outside the gene matches. Germline V gene sequence: CDR1 DFQATT, CDR2 SNEGSKA (reference sequence).

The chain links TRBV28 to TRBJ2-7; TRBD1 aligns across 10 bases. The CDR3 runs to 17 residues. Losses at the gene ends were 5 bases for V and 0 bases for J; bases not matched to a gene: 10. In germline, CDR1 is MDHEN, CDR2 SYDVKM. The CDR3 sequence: CASSLVAGTGASYEQYF. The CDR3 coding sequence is TGTGCCAGCAGTCTCGTCGCCGGGACAGGGGCCTCCTACGAGCAGTACTTC.

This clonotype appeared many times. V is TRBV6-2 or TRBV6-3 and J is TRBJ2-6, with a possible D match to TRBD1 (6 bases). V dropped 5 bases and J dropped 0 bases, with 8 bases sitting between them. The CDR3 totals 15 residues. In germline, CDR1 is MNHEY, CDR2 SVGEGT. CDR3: CASSKDSSGANVLTF. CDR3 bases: TGTGCCAGCAGTAAGGACAGCTCTGGGGCCAACGTCCTGACTTTC.

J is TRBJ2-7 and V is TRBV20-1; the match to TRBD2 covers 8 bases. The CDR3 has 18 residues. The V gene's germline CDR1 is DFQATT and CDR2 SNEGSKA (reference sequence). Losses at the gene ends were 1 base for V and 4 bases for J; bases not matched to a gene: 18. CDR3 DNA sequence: TGCAGTGCTAGAGGAGGGACTAGTTCCCGAGGTAGTCCATACGAGCAGTACTTC. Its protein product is CSARGGTSSRGSPYEQYF.

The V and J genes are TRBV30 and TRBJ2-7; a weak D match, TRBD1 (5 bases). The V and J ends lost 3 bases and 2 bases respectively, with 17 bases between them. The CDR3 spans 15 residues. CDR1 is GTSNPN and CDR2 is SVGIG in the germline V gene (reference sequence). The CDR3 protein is CAWSVWGPRAYEQYF. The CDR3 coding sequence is TGTGCCTGGAGCGTATGGGGCCCTCGCGCCTACGAGCAGTACTTC.

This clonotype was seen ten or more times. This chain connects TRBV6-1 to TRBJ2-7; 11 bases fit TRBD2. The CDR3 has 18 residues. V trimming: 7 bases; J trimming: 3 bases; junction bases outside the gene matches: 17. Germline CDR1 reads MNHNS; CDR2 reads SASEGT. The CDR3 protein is CASIEGASGRSAGYEQYF. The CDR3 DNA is TGTGCCAGCATCGAAGGGGCTAGCGGGAGGTCAGCGGGCTACGAGCAGTACTTC.

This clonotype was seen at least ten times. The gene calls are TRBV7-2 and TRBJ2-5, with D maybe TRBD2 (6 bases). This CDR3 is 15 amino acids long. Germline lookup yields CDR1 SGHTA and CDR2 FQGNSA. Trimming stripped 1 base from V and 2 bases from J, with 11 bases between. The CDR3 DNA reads TGTGCCAGCAGCTTAGGCCCGGGAGTTCAAGAGACCCAGTACTTC. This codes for CASSLGPGVQETQYF.

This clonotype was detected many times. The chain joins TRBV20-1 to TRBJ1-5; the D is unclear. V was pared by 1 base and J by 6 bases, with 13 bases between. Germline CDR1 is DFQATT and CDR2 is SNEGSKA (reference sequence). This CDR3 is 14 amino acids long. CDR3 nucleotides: TGCAGTGCTAGAGTAGCTAACCCTTTTCAGCCCCAGCATTTT. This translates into CSARVANPFQPQHF.